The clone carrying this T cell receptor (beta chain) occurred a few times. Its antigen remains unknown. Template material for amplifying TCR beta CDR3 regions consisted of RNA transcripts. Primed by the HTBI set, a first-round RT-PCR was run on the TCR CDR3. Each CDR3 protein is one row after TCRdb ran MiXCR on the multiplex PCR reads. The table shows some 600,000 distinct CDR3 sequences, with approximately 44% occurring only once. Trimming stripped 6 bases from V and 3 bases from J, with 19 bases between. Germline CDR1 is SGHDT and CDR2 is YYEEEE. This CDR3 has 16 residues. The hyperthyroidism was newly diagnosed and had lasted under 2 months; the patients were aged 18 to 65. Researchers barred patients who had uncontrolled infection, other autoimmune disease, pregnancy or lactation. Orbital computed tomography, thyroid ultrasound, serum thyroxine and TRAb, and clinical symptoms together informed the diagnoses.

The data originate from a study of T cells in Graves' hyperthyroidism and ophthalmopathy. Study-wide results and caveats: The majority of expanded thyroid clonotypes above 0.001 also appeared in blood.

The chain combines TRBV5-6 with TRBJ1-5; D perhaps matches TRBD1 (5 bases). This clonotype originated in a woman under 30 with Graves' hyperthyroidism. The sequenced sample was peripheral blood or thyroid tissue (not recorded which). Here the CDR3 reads CASITEGTTNNQPQHF. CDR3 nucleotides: TGTGCCAGCATCACTGAGGGGACGACAAACAATCAGCCCCAGCATTTT.